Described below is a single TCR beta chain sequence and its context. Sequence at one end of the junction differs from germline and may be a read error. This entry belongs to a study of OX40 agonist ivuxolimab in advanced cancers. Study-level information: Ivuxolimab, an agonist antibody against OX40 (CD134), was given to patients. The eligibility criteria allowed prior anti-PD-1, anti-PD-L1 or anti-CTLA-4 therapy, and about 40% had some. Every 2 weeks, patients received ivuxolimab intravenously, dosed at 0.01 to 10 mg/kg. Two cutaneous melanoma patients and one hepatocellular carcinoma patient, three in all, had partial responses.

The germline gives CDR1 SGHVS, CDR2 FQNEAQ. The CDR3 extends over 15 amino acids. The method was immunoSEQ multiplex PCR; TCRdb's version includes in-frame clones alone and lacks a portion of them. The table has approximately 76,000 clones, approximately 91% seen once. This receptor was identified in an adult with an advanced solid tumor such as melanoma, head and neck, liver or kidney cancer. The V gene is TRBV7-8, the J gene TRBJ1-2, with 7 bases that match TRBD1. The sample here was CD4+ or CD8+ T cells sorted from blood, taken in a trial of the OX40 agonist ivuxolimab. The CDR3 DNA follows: TGTGCCAGCAGCCTAGCAGCGGGACAGCGATATGGCTACACCTTC. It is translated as CASSLAAGQRYGYTF.